The present T cell receptor beta chain was sequenced within a study of T cells in Graves' hyperthyroidism and ophthalmopathy (dated by TCRdb to the late 2010s). As for the study more broadly: Peripheral blood samples were taken at the time of initial diagnosis, prior to any treatment. The paper reports TCR Vbeta CDR3 sequencing of over 130 peripheral blood samples: around 45 ophthalmopathy, approximately 74 hyperthyroidism and approximately 17 progressor patients. In about six Graves' hyperthyroidism patients, the study also compared T-cell repertoires from thyroid tissue with T-cell repertoires from blood. To identify TCR V-J signatures that set the groups apart, the researchers used a discovery cohort of approximately 98 patients, made up of approximately 43 with Graves' ophthalmopathy and some 55 with stable Graves' hyperthyroidism. After blood sampling, hyperthyroidism patients were treated with methimazole at a starting dose of 30 mg daily, and ophthalmopathy patients were treated with high-dose intravenous methylprednisolone. The 100 discovery patients were divided at random into training and test sets in a 7:3 ratio. An independent validation cohort of about 20 hyperthyroidism patients and approximately 17 patients who later progressed to ophthalmopathy tested prospective prediction of ophthalmopathy.

This clonotype was counted only a few times. What this receptor recognizes is not known. Qualities for individual bases were not recorded, and no much larger clone is one base off. The full study reports these points: Blood samples also contained most of the expanded thyroid clonotypes (frequency above 0.001), which suggests that blood repertoires may reflect thyroid immune responses. In validation, progression to ophthalmopathy was predicted by the model with 65% to 71% sensitivity and around 76% specificity, a median of approximately 6.5 months before onset. Sample size was not statistically predetermined, and blinding of investigators to group allocation was not performed. Ophthalmopathy was separated from stable hyperthyroidism by a 13 V-J signature model, with over 85% sensitivity and roughly 84% specificity obtained in cross-validation and 80%/75% obtained in testing.

Amplification of TCR beta CDR3 regions was carried out from RNA transcripts. A first-round RT-PCR of the TCR CDR3 used the HTBI primer set with the Qiagen OneStep RT-PCR kit. A second multiplex PCR round built the libraries, followed by size selection and purification. Sequencing of the libraries was done on an Illumina HiSeq2000 using paired-end 100 bp reads. As for the authors' bioinformatics: SOAPnuke was used to process the raw data, removing reads that contained adapters or uncalled bases, had a mean Phred below 15, or lacked an exact match to the constant primer or identifier. COPE v1.2.5 was used to merge the high-quality paired reads, and each unique nucleotide sequence was defined as a clonotype. MiTCR v1.1 was used to align the clonotypes against IMGT TRBV, TRBD and TRBJ reference segments. The analysis included only V-J combinations with a frequency above 0.0001, which together covered 99% to 99.2% of the repertoires. A TCS score was defined as the ratio between F50 (clonal expansion) and ExV (chaos), using BLOSUM62-based TCRdist between CDR3 peptides within each V-J. Welch's t-statistics and random forest reduced approximately 520 V-J features to 10 to 15, which were used in a naive Bayes classifier (R e1071). Starting from the raw public reads, TCRdb applied fastp trimming at Q25, assembled clones with MiXCR and retained in-frame beta chains. Here each entry gathers all rows of one CDR3 protein and keeps the most common genes and DNA. TCRdb, rather than the study authors, made the V and J calls. Recorded for this sample are 650,000 to 750,000 distinct CDR3 sequences; 14% of them occurred a single time. Of the sample, more than 8.5% falls within the top ten clones.

A patient counted as having stable Graves' hyperthyroidism if no progression to ophthalmopathy occurred over 18 months of follow-up. Hyperthyroidism patients were newly diagnosed, with disease duration under 2 months, and aged 18 to 65 years. Patients with uncontrolled infections, other autoimmune diseases, pregnancy or lactation were excluded. Diagnoses were established on the basis of clinical symptoms, serum thyroxine and TRAb, thyroid ultrasound, and orbital computed tomography. Ficoll-Paque density gradient centrifugation was used to isolate PBMCs from around 10 ml of fresh peripheral blood. Total RNA was extracted with Trizol reagent, and quality was checked on an Agilent 2100 Bioanalyzer. Specimen: blood. The receptor was derived from a woman aged 18-29 years with Graves' hyperthyroidism.

The DNA is as follows: TGTGCCAGCGGACCTTCGAGCTCCTACAATGAGCAGTTCTTC. Its product reads: CASGPSSSYNEQFF. This receptor chain uses TRBV27 and TRBJ2-1; the D gene is not confidently resolved. The trim is 8 bases for V and 0 bases for J, with a gap of 11 bases between the germline ends. CDR1 is given as MNHEY and CDR2 as SMNVEV, both from the germline V gene (reference sequence). The CDR3 holds 14 amino acids from the cysteine to the phenylalanine. Only the CDR3 part of the read is kept: 42 bases, read in frame from the first base.